One sample yielded the 26 T cell receptor beta chains listed below, sequenced in a study of metastatic and nonmetastatic thyroid tumors. TCRdb re-clonotyped the PCR reads through MiXCR. The sample lists around 30,000 clones, about a fifth occurring once. No patient received treatment before thyroid surgery. Sequenced material: tumor tissue. These receptors were obtained from a male donor with papillary thyroid cancer or a benign thyroid nodule (not recorded which). Some clones in this sample may be carry-over from other donors' samples.

This clone was counted many times. The same CDR3 can be traced to other DNA sequences in this sample. DNA for the CDR3: TGTGCCAGCAGCTCGTCGGGGGGCACAGATACGCAGTATTTT. This codes for CASSSSGGTDTQYF. The chain joins TRBV7-2 to TRBJ2-3, with D possibly matching TRBD2 (6 bases). The length of the CDR3 is 14 residues. Trimming stripped 4 bases from V and 1 base from J, with 9 bases between. Per the germline V gene, CDR1 is SGHTA and CDR2 is FQGNSA.

A note on this clone: The junction and the germline gene differ at one end; a read error may be behind it. The rearrangement uses TRBV7-2 and TRBJ2-7; 7 bases are shared with TRBD1. The CDR3 is made up of 15 amino acids. Germline-derived CDR1 and CDR2 are SGHTA and FQGNSA. CDR3 residues: CASRLVGTEELEQYF. CDR3 nucleotides: TGTGCCAGCAGATTAGTAGGGACAGAGGAACTGGAACAGTACTTC.

This clone was seen a few times. The gene calls are TRBV27 and TRBJ1-1; 7 bases map to TRBD1. The V segment lost 4 bases and the J segment 0 bases; nucleotides outside the gene matches: 8. Looked up from germline, CDR1 is MNHEY and CDR2 is SMNVEV (reference sequence). This CDR3 is 16 amino acids long. CDR3 in DNA: TGTGCCAGCAGTTCCCAGGGGGGGTGGGTGAACACTGAAGCTTTCTTT. Amino acids: CASSSQGGWVNTEAFF.

In its sample, this clone was seen a few times. Possible read error: a much larger clone is one base away. This chain connects TRBV5-1 to TRBJ2-3; D may match TRBD1 or TRBD2 (6 bases each). This CDR3 region has 15 residues. In germline, CDR1 is SGHRS, CDR2 YFSETQ. For the CDR3, the DNA is TGCGCCAGCATCTTGGCCGGGGGCTTCGCAGATACGCAGTATTTT. Its protein product is CASILAGGFADTQYF.

V is TRBV4-2 and J is TRBJ1-2; 10 bases agree with TRBD1. The CDR3 consists of 14 residues. V trimming: 6 bases; J trimming: 8 bases; junction bases outside the gene matches: 9. The germline gives CDR1 LGHNA, CDR2 YNFKEQ. The CDR3 reads CASSPTGGLGGYTF. In nucleotides, the CDR3 is TGTGCCAGCAGTCCGACAGGGGGCTTGGGCGGCTACACCTTC.

Of note for this clone: Without the conserved terminal phenylalanine or tryptophan, this CDR3 likely stems from a read error. This chain joins TRBV30 and TRBJ1-1; TRBD1 might be the D (6 bases). The CDR3 length is 12 residues. The germline V gene has CDR1 GTSNPN and CDR2 SVGIG (reference sequence). CDR3 protein: CACQGKNTKAFS. CDR3 sequence (DNA): TGTGCCTGCCAGGGGAAGAACACTAAAGCTTTCTCT.

V gene TRBV7-3 combines with J gene TRBJ2-3; 9 positions agree with TRBD2. The CDR3 is 19 amino acids. Germline CDR1 reads SGHTA; CDR2 reads FQGTGA. V trimming: 1 base; J trimming: 2 bases; junction bases outside the gene matches: 13. CDR3 sequence: CASSLRGLAGRVLTDTQYF. The CDR3 DNA reads as TGTGCCAGCAGCTTAAGAGGGCTAGCGGGGCGGGTCCTCACAGATACGCAGTATTTT. Drawing the rest from reference TRBV7-3 and TRBJ2-3, the complete variable domain is GAGVSQTPSNKVTEKGKYVELRCDPISGHTALYWYRQSLGQGPEFLIYFQGTGAADDSGLPNDRFFAVRPEGSVSTLKIQRTERGDSAVYLCASSLRGLAGRVLTDTQYFGPGTRLTVL.

The chain couples TRBV19 to TRBJ1-1; 7 bases agree with TRBD1. The germline CDR1 and CDR2 sequences are LNHDA and SQIVND (reference sequence). Germline trimming cut 10 bases from V and 3 bases from J; bases unmatched to any gene: 8. This CDR3 has 13 residues. CDR3 bases: TGTGCCACCCTTGGGACAGAGCACACTGAAGCTTTCTTT. Translated: CATLGTEHTEAFF. The whole variable domain, remainder taken from reference TRBV19 and TRBJ1-1, is DGGITQSPKYLFRKEGQNVTLSCEQNLNHDAMYWYRQDPGQGLRLIYYSQIVNDFQKGDIAEGYSVSREKKESFPLTVTSAQKNPTAFYLCATLGTEHTEAFFGQGTRLTVV.

This clone was detected many times. The chain carries TRBV28 and TRBJ2-4; tentatively, D is TRBD1 (5 bases). The germline V gene has CDR1 MDHEN and CDR2 SYDVKM. The CDR3 extends over 14 amino acids. Trimming stripped 10 bases from V and 3 bases from J, with 16 bases between. CDR3 bases: TGTGCCACCGGCCCAGGGTGGGGCAAAAACATTCAGTACTTC. It codes for CATGPGWGKNIQYF.

The chain couples TRBV20-1 to TRBJ2-7, with TRBD2 matching 7 bases. V shed 1 base, J shed 2 bases, and the junction held 5 bases outside the gene matches. Germline values: CDR1 DFQATT, CDR2 SNEGSKA (reference sequence). There are 14 residues in the CDR3. Here the CDR3 reads CSARVSGRTYEQYF. CDR3 nucleotide sequence: TGCAGTGCTAGAGTTAGCGGGCGGACCTACGAGCAGTACTTC.

This clone has at least ten counts. The V and J genes are TRBV5-4 and TRBJ2-7; 8 bases match TRBD2. V lost 7 bases to trimming and J lost 2 bases; unmatched junction nucleotides: 17. Per the germline V gene, CDR1 is SGHNT and CDR2 is YYREEE (reference sequence). The CDR3 is 17 amino acids. CDR3 coding DNA: TGTGCCAGCTCCCCCGGGGGGGCTACTAGCGGAGCCTACGAGCAGTACTTC. Protein: CASSPGGATSGAYEQYF.

On this clone itself: This may be a read error: a much more frequent sequence differs by one nucleotide. CDR3 nucleotides: TGTGCCAGCAGCTTTCAGACAAGGTCTAATGAAAAACTGCTTTTT. As protein: CASSFQTRSNEKLLF. This rearrangement joins TRBV7-2 to TRBJ1-4, with D unclear. Germline V lookup: CDR1 SGHTA, CDR2 FQGNSA. CDR3 length equals 15 residues.

This clone has ten or more counts. The chain links TRBV28 to TRBJ1-5, with D perhaps TRBD1 (5 bases). The germline V gene has CDR1 MDHEN and CDR2 SYDVKM. Trimming took off 3 bases at V and 6 bases at J, with 12 bases between the two ends. The length of the CDR3 is 14 residues. The CDR3, as DNA: TGTGCCAGCAGTTTTCGAGGGGTAGGTCAGCCCCAGCATTTT. Encoded protein: CASSFRGVGQPQHF.

This clone is medium-sized. V gene TRBV6-1 combines with J gene TRBJ1-6; no definite D call. Germline loops: CDR1 MNHNS, CDR2 SASEGT. The CDR3 spans 13 residues. The V end lost 2 bases, the J end lost 14 bases, and 13 bases lay between the germline ends. This CDR3 is CASSESFGKSLHF. The CDR3, as DNA: TGTGCCAGCAGTGAATCGTTTGGGAAGTCCCTCCACTTT.

The V and J genes are TRBV5-1 and TRBJ1-6; TRBD1 might be the D (6 bases). V was trimmed by 0 bases and J by 8 bases, leaving 12 bases between them. This CDR3 is built from 15 residues. Germline V gene lookup returns CDR1 SGHRS and CDR2 YFSETQ. The CDR3 reads CASSLVGGPDSPLHF. Written as DNA, the CDR3 is TGCGCCAGCAGCTTGGTAGGGGGTCCCGATTCACCCCTCCACTTT.

This clone is judged medium-sized. The V and J genes are TRBV7-2 and TRBJ2-2; D may be TRBD2 (6 bases). V was cut by 1 base and J by 1 base, with 7 bases left in between. This CDR3 is built from 15 residues. CDR1 is SGHTA and CDR2 is FQGNSA in the germline V gene. In DNA form, the CDR3 reads TGTGCCAGCAGCTTAGAAGCGGGGAACACCGGGGAGCTGTTTTTT. It encodes CASSLEAGNTGELFF.

This clone is judged medium-sized. The chain employs TRBV11-2 and TRBJ1-2, with TRBD1 matching 8 bases. CDR1 and CDR2 (germline): SGHAT, FQNNGV. Losses at the gene ends were 8 bases for V and 6 bases for J; bases not matched to a gene: 8. CDR3 length: 13 residues. The CDR3 region has the DNA TGTGCCAGCGGACAACAGGGGGGTAATGGCTACACCTTC. This gives the protein CASGQQGGNGYTF.

Concerning this clone itself: A read error may produce the germline difference seen at one junction end. This chain joins TRBV24-1 and TRBJ2-1, with 9 bases identical to TRBD1. The CDR3 has 14 amino acids. The V gene's germline CDR1 is KGHDR and CDR2 SFDVKD. CDR3 sequence: CATAPTGGEDEHFF. The CDR3 region has the DNA TGTGCCACGGCTCCCACAGGGGGCGAGGATGAGCATTTCTTC.

This clone has only a few counts. In DNA form, the CDR3 reads TGTGCCAGCAGACGAGGGGGCAAGGACACTGAAGCTTTCTTT. It translates to CASRRGGKDTEAFF. The chain recombines TRBV27 with TRBJ1-1; 7 nucleotides match TRBD1. Germline V gene lookup returns CDR1 MNHEY and CDR2 SMNVEV (reference sequence). Trimming cost V 6 bases and J 3 bases; bases outside gene matches: 7. This CDR3 spans 14 amino acids.

This clone was counted between two and nine times. The J gene is TRBJ2-5, the V gene TRBV11-3; 7 bases match TRBD2. Germline assignment: CDR1 SGHNT and CDR2 YENEEA. This CDR3 region has 13 residues. Losses at the gene ends were 6 bases for V and 5 bases for J; bases not matched to a gene: 6. The CDR3 here is CASSAGDPETQYF. DNA for the CDR3: TGTGCCAGCAGTGCGGGAGACCCGGAGACCCAGTACTTC.

This clone has just a few counts. The chain couples TRBV28 to TRBJ2-7; no definite D call. The CDR3 is 15 amino acids. V gave up 2 bases and J gave up 0 bases, with 11 bases separating them. Germline assignment: CDR1 MDHEN and CDR2 SYDVKM. The CDR3 region is CASSLGGGSSYEQYF. The CDR3 DNA sequence: TGTGCCAGCAGTTTAGGTGGCGGTAGCTCCTACGAGCAGTACTTC.

This clone came up many times. This chain connects TRBV10-3 to TRBJ1-1, with D hard to call. Per the germline V gene, CDR1 is ENHRY and CDR2 is SYGVKD. Trimming cost V 5 bases and J 0 bases, with 4 bases left between them. The CDR3 has 12 amino acids. As DNA, the CDR3 is TGTGCCATCAGTACTATGAACACTGAAGCTTTCTTT. Translation: CAISTMNTEAFF.

The chain combines TRBV11-2 with TRBJ2-1; unclear D gene. Germline V gene sequence: CDR1 SGHAT, CDR2 FQNNGV. The CDR3 covers 15 residues. The V end lost 0 bases, the J end lost 0 bases, and 6 bases lay between the germline ends. As DNA, the CDR3 is TGTGCCAGCAGCTTAGACAGAGGCTCCTACAATGAGCAGTTCTTC. This gives the protein CASSLDRGSYNEQFF.

At least ten counts were recorded for this clone. A read error is possible here, since a much larger clone lies one base away. The chain joins TRBV6-2 or TRBV6-3 to TRBJ2-1; D not resolved. The CDR3 sequence is 12 residues long. Germline V gene sequence: CDR1 MNHEY, CDR2 SVGEGT. This CDR3 is CASRTDTNEQLF. Here the CDR3 DNA reads TGTGCCAGCAGGACTGATACCAATGAGCAGCTCTTC.

The sample holds many counts of this clone. The chain couples TRBV7-9 to TRBJ2-7; D might be TRBD2 (5 bases). CDR1 SEHNR and CDR2 FQNEAQ come from the germline V gene (reference sequence). The length of the CDR3 is 14 residues. With 1 base removed from V and 5 bases from J, the gap between germline ends came to 12 bases. CDR3 in amino acids: CASSLDLRDHEQYF. In DNA, the CDR3 is TGTGCCAGCAGCTTAGATCTCCGGGATCACGAGCAGTACTTC.

This clone is deemed medium-sized (0.01 to 0.1%). The V gene is TRBV27, the J gene TRBJ2-1; tentative D call: TRBD1 (6 bases). CDR1 is MNHEY and CDR2 is SMNVEV in the germline V gene (reference sequence). V was clipped by 0 bases and J by 4 bases, with 7 bases between them. The CDR3 is 14 amino acids. The CDR3 DNA reads TGTGCCAGCAGTTTATCTGACAGGTACAATGAGCAGTTCTTC. It codes for CASSLSDRYNEQFF.